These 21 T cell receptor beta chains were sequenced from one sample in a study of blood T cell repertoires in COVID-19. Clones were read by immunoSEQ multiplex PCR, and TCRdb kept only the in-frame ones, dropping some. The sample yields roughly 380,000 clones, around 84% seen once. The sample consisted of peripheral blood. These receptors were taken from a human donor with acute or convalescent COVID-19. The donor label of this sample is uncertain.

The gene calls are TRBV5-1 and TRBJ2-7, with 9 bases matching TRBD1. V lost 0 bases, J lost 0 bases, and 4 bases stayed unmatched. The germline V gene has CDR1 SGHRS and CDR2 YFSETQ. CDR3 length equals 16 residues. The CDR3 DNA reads TGCGCCAGCAGCTTGGGGGGACAGGGCATCTCCTACGAGCAGTACTTC. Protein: CASSLGGQGISYEQYF.

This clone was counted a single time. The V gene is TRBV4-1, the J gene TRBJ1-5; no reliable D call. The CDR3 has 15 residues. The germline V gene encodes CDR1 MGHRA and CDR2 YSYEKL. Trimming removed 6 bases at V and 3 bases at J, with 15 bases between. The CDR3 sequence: CASSHEGTVNQPQHF. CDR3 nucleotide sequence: TGCGCCAGCAGTCACGAAGGAACAGTCAATCAGCCCCAGCATTTT.

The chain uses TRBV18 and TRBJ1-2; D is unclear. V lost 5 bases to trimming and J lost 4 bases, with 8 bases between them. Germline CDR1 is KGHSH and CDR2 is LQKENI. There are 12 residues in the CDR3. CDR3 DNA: TGTGCCAGCTCAACGACATTCTATGGCTACACCTTC. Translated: CASSTTFYGYTF.

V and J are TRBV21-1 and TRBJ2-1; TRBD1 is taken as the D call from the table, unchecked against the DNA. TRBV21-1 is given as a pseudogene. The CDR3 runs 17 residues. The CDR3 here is CASSKFVPGDNYNEQFF. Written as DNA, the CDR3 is TGTGCCAGCAGCAAATTTGTACCAGGGGATAATTACAATGAGCAGTTCTTC.

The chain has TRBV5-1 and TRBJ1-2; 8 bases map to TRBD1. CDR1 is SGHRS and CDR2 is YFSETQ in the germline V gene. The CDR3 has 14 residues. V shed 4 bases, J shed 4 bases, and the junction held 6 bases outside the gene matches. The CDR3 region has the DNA TGCGCCAGCAGCGGAATGCAGGGGGCCTATGGCTACACCTTC. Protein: CASSGMQGAYGYTF.

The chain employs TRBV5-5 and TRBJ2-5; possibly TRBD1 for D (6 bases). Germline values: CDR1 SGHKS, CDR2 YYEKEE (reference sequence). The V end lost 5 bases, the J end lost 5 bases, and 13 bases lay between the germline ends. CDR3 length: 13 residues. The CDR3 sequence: CASSWGHVETQYF. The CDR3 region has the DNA TGTGCCAGCAGTTGGGGACATGTTGAGACCCAGTACTTC.

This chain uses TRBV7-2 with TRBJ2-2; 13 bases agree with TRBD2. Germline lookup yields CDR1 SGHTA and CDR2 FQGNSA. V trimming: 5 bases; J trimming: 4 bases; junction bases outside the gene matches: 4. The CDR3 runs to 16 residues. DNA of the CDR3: TGTGCCAGCAGCGCCACTAGCGGGGGGGCCACCGGGGAGCTGTTTTTT. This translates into CASSATSGGATGELFF.

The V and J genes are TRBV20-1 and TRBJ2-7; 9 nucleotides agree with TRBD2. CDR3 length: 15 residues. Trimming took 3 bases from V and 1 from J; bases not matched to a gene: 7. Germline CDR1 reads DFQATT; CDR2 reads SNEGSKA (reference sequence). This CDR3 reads CSASGAGGQSYEQYF. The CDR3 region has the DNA TGCAGTGCTAGTGGAGCGGGAGGACAATCCTACGAGCAGTACTTC.

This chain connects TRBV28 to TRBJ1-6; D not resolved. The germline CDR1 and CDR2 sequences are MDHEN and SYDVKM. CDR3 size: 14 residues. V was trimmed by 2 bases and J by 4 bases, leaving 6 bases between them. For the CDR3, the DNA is TGTGCCAGCAGTTTAGGGCAATATAATTCACCCCTCCACTTT. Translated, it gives CASSLGQYNSPLHF. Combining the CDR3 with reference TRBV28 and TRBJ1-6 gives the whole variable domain DVKVTQSSRYLVKRTGEKVFLECVQDMDHENMFWYRQDPGLGLRLIYFSYDVKMKEKGDIPEGYSVSREKKERFSLILESASTNQTSMYLCASSLGQYNSPLHFGNGTRLTVT.

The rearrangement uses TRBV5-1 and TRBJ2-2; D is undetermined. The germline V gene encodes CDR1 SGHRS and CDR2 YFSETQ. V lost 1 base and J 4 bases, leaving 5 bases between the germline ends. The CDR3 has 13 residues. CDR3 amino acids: CASSLQSTGELFF. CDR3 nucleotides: TGCGCCAGCAGCTTGCAATCCACCGGGGAGCTGTTTTTT.

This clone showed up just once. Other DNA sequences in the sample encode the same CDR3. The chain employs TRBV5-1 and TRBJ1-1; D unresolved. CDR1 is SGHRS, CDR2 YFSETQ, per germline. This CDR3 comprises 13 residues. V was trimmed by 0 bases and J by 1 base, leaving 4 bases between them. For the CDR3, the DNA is TGCGCCAGCAGCTTGGCGAGGAACACTGAAGCTTTCTTT. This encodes CASSLARNTEAFF.

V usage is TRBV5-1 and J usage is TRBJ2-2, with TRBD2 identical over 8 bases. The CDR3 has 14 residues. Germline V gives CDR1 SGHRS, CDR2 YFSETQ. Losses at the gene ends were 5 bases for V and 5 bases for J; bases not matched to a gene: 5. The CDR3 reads CASRGGLGTGELFF. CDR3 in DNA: TGCGCCAGCAGAGGGGGACTAGGGACCGGGGAGCTGTTTTTT.

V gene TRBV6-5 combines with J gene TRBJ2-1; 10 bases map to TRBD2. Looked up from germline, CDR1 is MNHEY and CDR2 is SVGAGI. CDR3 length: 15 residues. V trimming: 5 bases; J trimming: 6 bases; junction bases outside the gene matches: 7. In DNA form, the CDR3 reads TGTGCCAGCAGTATCACTAGCGGGACGGGCAATGAGCAGTTCTTC. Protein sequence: CASSITSGTGNEQFF.

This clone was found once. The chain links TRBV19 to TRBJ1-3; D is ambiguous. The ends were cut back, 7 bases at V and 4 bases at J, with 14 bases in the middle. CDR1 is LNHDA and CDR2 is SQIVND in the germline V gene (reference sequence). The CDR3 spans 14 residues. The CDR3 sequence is CASNERGIGNTIYF. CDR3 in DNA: TGTGCCAGTAATGAGCGAGGGATCGGAAACACCATATATTTT.

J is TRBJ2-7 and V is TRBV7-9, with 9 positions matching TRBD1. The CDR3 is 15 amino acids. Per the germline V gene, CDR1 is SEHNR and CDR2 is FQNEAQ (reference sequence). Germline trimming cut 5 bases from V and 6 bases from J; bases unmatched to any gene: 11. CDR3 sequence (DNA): TGTGCCAGCAGCGAATTACAGGGGGCGCAGAGCGAGCAGTACTTC. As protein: CASSELQGAQSEQYF.

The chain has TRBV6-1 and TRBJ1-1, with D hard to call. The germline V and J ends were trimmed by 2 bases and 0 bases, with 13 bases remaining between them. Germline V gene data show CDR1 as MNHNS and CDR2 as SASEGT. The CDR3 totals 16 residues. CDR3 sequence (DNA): TGTGCCAGCAGTGAACCCGTCACACCGATGAACACTGAAGCTTTCTTT. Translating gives CASSEPVTPMNTEAFF.

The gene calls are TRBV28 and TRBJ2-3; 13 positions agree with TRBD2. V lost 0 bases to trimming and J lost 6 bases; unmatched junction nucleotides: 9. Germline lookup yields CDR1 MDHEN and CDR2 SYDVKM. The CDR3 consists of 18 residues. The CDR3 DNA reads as TGTGCCAGCAGTTTATGGGGGAGACTAGCGGGGGGTACTGATACGCAGTATTTT. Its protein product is CASSLWGRLAGGTDTQYF.

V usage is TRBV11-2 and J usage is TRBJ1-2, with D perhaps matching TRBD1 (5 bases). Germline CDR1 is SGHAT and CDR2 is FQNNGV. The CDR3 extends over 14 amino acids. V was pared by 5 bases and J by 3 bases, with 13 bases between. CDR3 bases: TGTGCCAGCAGCACACGGACGGGGGACTATGGCTACACCTTC. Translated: CASSTRTGDYGYTF.

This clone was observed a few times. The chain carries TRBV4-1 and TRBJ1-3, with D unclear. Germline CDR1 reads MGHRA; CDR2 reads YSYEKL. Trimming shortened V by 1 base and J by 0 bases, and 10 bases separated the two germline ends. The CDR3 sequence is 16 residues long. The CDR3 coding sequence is TGCGCCAGCAGCCAAGGACTCCGAACCTCTGGAAACACCATATATTTT. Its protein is CASSQGLRTSGNTIYF.

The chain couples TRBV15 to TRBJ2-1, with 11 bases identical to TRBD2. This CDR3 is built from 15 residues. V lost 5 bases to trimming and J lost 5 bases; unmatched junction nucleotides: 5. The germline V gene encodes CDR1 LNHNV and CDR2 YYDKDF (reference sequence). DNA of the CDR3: TGTGCCACCAGCGGCGGGACTAGCGGACACAATGAGCAGTTCTTC. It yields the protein CATSGGTSGHNEQFF.

The DNA of the CDR3 is TGCGCCAGCAGCCCCCACAGGGGGCAGAACACTGAAGCTTTCTTT. This encodes CASSPHRGQNTEAFF. The V gene is TRBV5-1, the J gene TRBJ1-1, with TRBD1 identical over 9 bases. This CDR3 region has 15 residues. V lost 4 bases to trimming and J lost 1 base; unmatched junction nucleotides: 5. Germline V CDR1 and CDR2: SGHRS, YFSETQ. Supplemented by reference TRBV5-1 and TRBJ1-1, the full variable domain reads KAGVTQTPRYLIKTRGQQVTLSCSPISGHRSVSWYQQTPGQGLQFLFEYFSETQRNKGNFPGRFSGRQFSNSRSEMNVSTLELGDSALYLCASSPHRGQNTEAFFGQGTRLTVV.